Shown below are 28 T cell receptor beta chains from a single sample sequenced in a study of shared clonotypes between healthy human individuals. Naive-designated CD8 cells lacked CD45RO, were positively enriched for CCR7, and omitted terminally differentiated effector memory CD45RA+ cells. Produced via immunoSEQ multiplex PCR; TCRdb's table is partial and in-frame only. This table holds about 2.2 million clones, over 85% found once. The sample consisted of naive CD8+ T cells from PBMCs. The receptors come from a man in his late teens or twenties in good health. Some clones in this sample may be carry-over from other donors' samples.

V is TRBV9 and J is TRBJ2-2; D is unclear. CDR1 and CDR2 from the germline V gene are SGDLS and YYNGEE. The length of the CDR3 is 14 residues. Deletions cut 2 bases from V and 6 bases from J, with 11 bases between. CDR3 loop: CASSVLGVAGELFF. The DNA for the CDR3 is TGTGCCAGCAGCGTTTTGGGCGTGGCCGGGGAGCTGTTTTTT. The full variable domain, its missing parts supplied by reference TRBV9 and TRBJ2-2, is DSGVTQTPKHLITATGQRVTLRCSPRSGDLSVYWYQQSLDQGLQFLIQYYNGEERAKGNILERFSAQQFPDLHSELNLSSLELGDSALYFCASSVLGVAGELFFGEGSRLTVL.

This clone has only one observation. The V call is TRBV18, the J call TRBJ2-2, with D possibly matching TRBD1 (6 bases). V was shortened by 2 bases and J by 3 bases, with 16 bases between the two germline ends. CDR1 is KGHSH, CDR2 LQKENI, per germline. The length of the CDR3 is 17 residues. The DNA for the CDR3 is TGTGCCAGCTCACCAAACAGGGAAAAGCTGTACACCGGGGAGCTGTTTTTT. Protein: CASSPNREKLYTGELFF.

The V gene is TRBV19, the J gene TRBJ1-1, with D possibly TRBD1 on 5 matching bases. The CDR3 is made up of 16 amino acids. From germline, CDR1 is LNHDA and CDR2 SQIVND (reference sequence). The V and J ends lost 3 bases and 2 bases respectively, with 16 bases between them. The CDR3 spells CASSIPEMGRNTEAFF. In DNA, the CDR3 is TGTGCCAGTAGTATCCCAGAGATGGGACGCAACACTGAAGCTTTCTTT.

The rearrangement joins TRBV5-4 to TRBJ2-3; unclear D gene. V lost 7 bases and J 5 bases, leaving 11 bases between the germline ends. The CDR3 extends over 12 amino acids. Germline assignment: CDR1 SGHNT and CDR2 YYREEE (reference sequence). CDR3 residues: CASSAMEDTQYF. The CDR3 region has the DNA TGTGCCAGCTCCGCGATGGAAGATACGCAGTATTTT. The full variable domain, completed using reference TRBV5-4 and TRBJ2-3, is ETGVTQSPTHLIKTRGQQVTLRCSSQSGHNTVSWYQQALGQGPQFIFQYYREEENGRGNFPPRFSGLQFPNYSSELNVNALELDDSALYLCASSAMEDTQYFGPGTRLTVL.

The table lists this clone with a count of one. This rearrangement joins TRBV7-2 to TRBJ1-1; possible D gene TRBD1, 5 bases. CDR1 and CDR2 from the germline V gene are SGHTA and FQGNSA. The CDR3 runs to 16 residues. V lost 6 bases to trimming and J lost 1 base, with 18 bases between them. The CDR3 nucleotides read TGTGCCAGCAGGTTAAAGGGCTGGGACGGGAACACTGAAGCTTTCTTT. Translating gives CASRLKGWDGNTEAFF.

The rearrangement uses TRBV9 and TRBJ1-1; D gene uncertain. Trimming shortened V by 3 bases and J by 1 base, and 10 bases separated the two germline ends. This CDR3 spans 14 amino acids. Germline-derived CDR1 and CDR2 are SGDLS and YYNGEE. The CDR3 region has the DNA TGTGCCAGCAGCGAGATTTCCGGGAACACTGAAGCTTTCTTT. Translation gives CASSEISGNTEAFF.

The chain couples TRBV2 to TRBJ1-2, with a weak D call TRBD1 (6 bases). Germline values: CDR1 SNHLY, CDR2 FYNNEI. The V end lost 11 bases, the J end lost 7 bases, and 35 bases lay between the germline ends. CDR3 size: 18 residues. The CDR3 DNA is TGTGCCTGGCTCGCGTATGTGTTTCTTGGGTCAGGGGCACCTGGCTACACCTTC. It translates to CAWLAYVFLGSGAPGYTF.

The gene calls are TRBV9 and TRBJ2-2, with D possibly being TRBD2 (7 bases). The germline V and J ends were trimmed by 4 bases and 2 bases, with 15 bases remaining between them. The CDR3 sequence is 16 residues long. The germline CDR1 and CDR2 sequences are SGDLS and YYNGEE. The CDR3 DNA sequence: TGTGCCAGCAGCCAGGGGAGGGAATTTAACACCGGGGAGCTGTTTTTT. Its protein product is CASSQGREFNTGELFF.

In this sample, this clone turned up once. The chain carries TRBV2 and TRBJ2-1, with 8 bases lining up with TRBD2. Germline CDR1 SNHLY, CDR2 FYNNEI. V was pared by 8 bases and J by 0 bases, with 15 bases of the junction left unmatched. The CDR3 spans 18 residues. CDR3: CASRASGSSPSSYNEQFF. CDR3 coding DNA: TGTGCCAGCCGGGCTAGCGGGTCAAGCCCCAGCTCCTACAATGAGCAGTTCTTC.

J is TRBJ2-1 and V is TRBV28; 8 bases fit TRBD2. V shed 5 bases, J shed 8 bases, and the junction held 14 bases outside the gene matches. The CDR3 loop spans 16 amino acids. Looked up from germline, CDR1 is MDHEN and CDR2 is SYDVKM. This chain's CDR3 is CASSGVGTSTLYEQFF. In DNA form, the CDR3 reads TGTGCCAGCAGTGGCGTGGGGACTAGTACCCTATATGAGCAGTTCTTC.

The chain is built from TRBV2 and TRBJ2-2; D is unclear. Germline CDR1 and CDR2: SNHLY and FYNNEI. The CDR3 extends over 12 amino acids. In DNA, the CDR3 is TGTGCAATCGTACGGGACACCGGGGAGCTGTTTTTT. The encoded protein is CAIVRDTGELFF.

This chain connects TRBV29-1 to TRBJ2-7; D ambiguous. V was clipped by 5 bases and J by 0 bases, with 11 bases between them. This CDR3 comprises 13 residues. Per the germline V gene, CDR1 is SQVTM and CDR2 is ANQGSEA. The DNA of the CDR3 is TGCAGCGTTATCGGCAGCAACTCCTACGAGCAGTACTTC. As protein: CSVIGSNSYEQYF.

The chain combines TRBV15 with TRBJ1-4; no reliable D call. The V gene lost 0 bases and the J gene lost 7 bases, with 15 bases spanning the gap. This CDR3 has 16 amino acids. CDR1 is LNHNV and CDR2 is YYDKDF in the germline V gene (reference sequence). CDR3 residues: CATSRERGQKGEKLFF. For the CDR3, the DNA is TGTGCCACCAGCAGAGAGCGTGGGCAGAAGGGTGAAAAACTGTTTTTT.

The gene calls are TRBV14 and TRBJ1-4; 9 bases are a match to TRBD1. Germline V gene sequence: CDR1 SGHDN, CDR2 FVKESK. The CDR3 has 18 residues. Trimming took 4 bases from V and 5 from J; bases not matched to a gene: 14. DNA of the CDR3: TGTGCCAGCAGCCCACGGGGGACAGGGACGGGAGTAAATGAAAAACTGTTTTTT. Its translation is CASSPRGTGTGVNEKLFF.

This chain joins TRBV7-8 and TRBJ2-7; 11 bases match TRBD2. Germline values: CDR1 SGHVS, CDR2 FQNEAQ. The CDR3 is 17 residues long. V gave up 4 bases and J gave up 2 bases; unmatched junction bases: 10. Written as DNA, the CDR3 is TGTGCCAGCAGCTCAAAACTAGCGGGAGTCACCCCCTACGAGCAGTACTTC. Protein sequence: CASSSKLAGVTPYEQYF.

CDR3 coding DNA: TGTGCCAGCAGTCCTAACCGTTCGCCCGAAGCTTTCTTT. It specifies CASSPNRSPEAFF. The chain recombines TRBV27 with TRBJ1-1; D remains ambiguous. CDR1 is MNHEY, CDR2 SMNVEV, per germline (reference sequence). There are 13 residues in the CDR3. The V end lost 5 bases, the J end lost 8 bases, and 15 bases lay between the germline ends.

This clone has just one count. In DNA, the CDR3 is TGTGCCAGCAGACGGACCTACAATGAGCAGTTCTTC. It codes for CASRRTYNEQFF. J is TRBJ2-1 and V is TRBV28; D uncertain. Looked up from germline, CDR1 is MDHEN and CDR2 is SYDVKM. V dropped 6 bases and J dropped 2 bases, with 5 bases sitting between them. The CDR3 covers 12 residues.

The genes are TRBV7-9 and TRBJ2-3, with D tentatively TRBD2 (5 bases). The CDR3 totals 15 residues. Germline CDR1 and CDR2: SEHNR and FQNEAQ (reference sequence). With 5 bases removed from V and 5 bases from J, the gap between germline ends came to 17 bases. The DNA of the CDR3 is TGTGCCAGCAGCACCCGGGCCGAGGGAAGAGATACGCAGTATTTT. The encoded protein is CASSTRAEGRDTQYF.

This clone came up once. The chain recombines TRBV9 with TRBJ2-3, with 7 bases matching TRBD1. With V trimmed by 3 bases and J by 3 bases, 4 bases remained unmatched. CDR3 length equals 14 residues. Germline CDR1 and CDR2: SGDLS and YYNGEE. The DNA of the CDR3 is TGTGCCAGCAGCGGGGGACAGAAGACAGATACGCAGTATTTT. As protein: CASSGGQKTDTQYF.

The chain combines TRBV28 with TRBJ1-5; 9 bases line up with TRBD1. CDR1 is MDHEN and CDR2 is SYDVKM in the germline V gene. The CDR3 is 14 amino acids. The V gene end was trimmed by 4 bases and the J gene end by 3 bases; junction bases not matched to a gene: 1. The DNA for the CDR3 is TGTGCCAGCAGTTGGACAGGGGTCAATCAGCCCCAGCATTTT. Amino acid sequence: CASSWTGVNQPQHF. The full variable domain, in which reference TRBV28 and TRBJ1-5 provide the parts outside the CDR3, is DVKVTQSSRYLVKRTGEKVFLECVQDMDHENMFWYRQDPGLGLRLIYFSYDVKMKEKGDIPEGYSVSREKKERFSLILESASTNQTSMYLCASSWTGVNQPQHFGDGTRLSIL.

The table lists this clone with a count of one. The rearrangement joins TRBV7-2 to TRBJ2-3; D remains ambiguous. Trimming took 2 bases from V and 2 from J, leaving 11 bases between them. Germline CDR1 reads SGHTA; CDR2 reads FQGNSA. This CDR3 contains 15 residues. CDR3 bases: TGTGCCAGCAGCTTAAGGGCCGGCCCCACAGATACGCAGTATTTT. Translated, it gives CASSLRAGPTDTQYF.

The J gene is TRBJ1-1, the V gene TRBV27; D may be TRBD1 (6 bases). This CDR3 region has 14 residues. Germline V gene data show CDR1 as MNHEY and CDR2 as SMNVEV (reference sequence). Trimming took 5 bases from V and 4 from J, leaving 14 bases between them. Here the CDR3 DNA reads TGTGCCAGCAGTATTTGGCAGGGGAGCACTGAAGCTTTCTTT. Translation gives CASSIWQGSTEAFF.

The CDR3 region has the DNA TGTGCCAGCAGTTACTCTGGGACAGACCAGTACGAGCAGTACTTC. Its translation: CASSYSGTDQYEQYF. J is TRBJ2-7 and V is TRBV6-5; 7 nucleotides align to TRBD1. CDR3 length: 15 amino acids. Unmatched junction bases numbered 6, after V lost 0 bases and J lost 4 bases. The germline gives CDR1 MNHEY, CDR2 SVGAGI.

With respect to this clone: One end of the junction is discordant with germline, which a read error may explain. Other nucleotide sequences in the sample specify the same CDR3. The CDR3 DNA follows: TGTGCCAGCAGCTTGGGGACCTACACTGAGGCTTTCTTT. Translation gives CASSLGTYTEAFF. The genes are TRBV5-6 and TRBJ1-1, with D unresolved. The CDR3 totals 13 residues. CDR1 is SGHDT, CDR2 YYEEEE, per germline.

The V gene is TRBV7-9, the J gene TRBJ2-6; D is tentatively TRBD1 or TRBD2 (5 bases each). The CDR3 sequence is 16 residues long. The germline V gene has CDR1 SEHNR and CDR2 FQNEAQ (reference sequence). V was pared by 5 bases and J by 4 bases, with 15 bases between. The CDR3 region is CASSHSAGTGANVLTF. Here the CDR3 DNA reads TGTGCCAGCAGCCATTCGGCAGGGACCGGGGCCAACGTCCTGACTTTC.

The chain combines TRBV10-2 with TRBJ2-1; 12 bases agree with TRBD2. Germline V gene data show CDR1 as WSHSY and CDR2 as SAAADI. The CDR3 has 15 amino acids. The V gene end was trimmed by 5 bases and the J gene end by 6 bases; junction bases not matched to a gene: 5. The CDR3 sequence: CASSSLGLAGNEQFF. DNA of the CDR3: TGCGCCAGCAGTAGCCTGGGACTAGCGGGCAATGAGCAGTTCTTC.

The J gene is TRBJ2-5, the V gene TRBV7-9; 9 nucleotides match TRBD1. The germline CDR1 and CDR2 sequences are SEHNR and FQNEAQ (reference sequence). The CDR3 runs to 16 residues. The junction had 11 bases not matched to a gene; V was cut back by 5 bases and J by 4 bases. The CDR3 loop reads CASSPRQGGLRETQYF. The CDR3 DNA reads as TGTGCCAGCAGCCCGCGACAGGGGGGCTTACGAGAGACCCAGTACTTC.

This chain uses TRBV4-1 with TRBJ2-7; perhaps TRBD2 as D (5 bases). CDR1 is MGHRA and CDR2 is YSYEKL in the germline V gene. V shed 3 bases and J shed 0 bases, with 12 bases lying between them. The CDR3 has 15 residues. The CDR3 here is CASSHGSGSSYEQYF. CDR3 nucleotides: TGCGCCAGCAGCCATGGATCTGGGAGCTCCTACGAGCAGTACTTC.